The 9 T cell receptor beta chains reported below all come from one sample, sequenced in a study of T cells in Graves' hyperthyroidism and ophthalmopathy. The TCR beta CDR3 regions underwent amplification using RNA transcripts as the source. HTBI primers were the set used in a first-round RT-PCR of the TCR CDR3. MiXCR was run by TCRdb on the multiplex PCR reads, yielding one entry per CDR3 protein. There are a few hundred thousand distinct CDR3 sequences in the sample; approximately 13% occur only once, and 34% lies in the top ten. Sequenced input: blood. The source is a woman aged 40 to 55 with Graves' ophthalmopathy.

Ten or more counts support this clonotype. The chain employs TRBV7-8 and TRBJ1-5; D unresolved. CDR3 length: 15 residues. V lost 2 bases to trimming and J lost 0 bases, with 8 bases between them. Germline CDR1 and CDR2: SGHVS and FQNEAQ. For the CDR3, the DNA is TGTGCCAGCAGCTTACTTGGGGATAGCAATCAGCCCCAGCATTTT. It yields the protein CASSLLGDSNQPQHF.

This clonotype was seen ten or more times. The chain joins TRBV28 to TRBJ2-5, with TRBD2 identical over 13 bases. V lost 5 bases to trimming and J lost 5 bases; unmatched junction nucleotides: 8. The germline CDR1 and CDR2 sequences are MDHEN and SYDVKM. This CDR3 contains 16 residues. CDR3 coding DNA: TGTGCCAGCAGTGTTGGACTAGCGGGAGACGGGGAGACCCAGTACTTC. Protein sequence: CASSVGLAGDGETQYF.

This clonotype was counted once. The CDR3 carries no conserved terminal phenylalanine or tryptophan, so it likely arises from a read error. This chain joins TRBV20-1 and TRBJ1-2; unclear D gene. The length of the CDR3 is 13 residues. The germline V gene has CDR1 DFQATT and CDR2 SNEGSKA (reference sequence). Between the trimmed V and J ends, which lost 1 base and 1 base, there was a span of 7 bases. In nucleotides, the CDR3 is TGCAGTGCTAGAGGGGAGGGTAACTATGGCTACACCCTC. Its translation: CSARGEGNYGYTL.

This clonotype was counted many times. This sequence joins TRBV6-1 and TRBJ2-2; D tentatively fits TRBD1 or TRBD2 (5 bases each). V was trimmed by 5 bases and J by 1 base, leaving 11 bases between them. The CDR3 spans 15 residues. Per germline, CDR1 MNHNS and CDR2 SASEGT. CDR3 amino acids: CASSPGPMNTGELFF. The DNA for the CDR3 is TGTGCCAGCAGTCCGGGACCCATGAACACCGGGGAGCTGTTTTTT.

This clonotype has more than one count but fewer than ten. The chain uses TRBV24-1 and TRBJ1-2; D may be TRBD1 (6 bases). Trimming removed 6 bases from V and 6 bases from J, with 13 bases in between. Germline V CDR1 and CDR2: KGHDR, SFDVKD. This CDR3 is built from 13 residues. The CDR3 DNA follows: TGTGCCACCAGTACGGGGGGCGCTCATGGCTACACCTTC. It translates to CATSTGGAHGYTF.

In this sample, this clonotype turned up many times. The V and J genes are TRBV7-9 and TRBJ1-1; D is unclear. Trimming left V 2 bases short and J 4 bases short, with 11 bases between. The length of the CDR3 is 14 residues. CDR1 SEHNR and CDR2 FQNEAQ come from the germline V gene (reference sequence). The CDR3 DNA reads TGTGCCAGCAGCTTATTTCCAGGAAGCACTGAAGCTTTCTTT. Its translation: CASSLFPGSTEAFF.

The chain's CDR3 is CSVAGRGARGVNYGYTF. CDR3 DNA sequence: TGCAGCGTGGCAGGGCGCGGAGCCCGGGGGGTTAACTATGGCTACACCTTC. The rearrangement links TRBV29-1 to TRBJ1-2; D perhaps matches TRBD1 (5 bases). CDR1 is SQVTM, CDR2 ANQGSEA, per germline. V dropped 6 bases and J dropped 1 base, with 24 bases sitting between them. The CDR3 extends over 17 amino acids. Combining the CDR3 with reference TRBV29-1 and TRBJ1-2 gives the whole variable domain SAVISQKPSRDICQRGTSLTIQCQVDSQVTMMFWYRQQPGQSLTLIATANQGSEATYESGFVIDKFPISRPNLTFSTLTVSNMSPEDSSIYLCSVAGRGARGVNYGYTFGSGTRLTVV.

CDR3 loop: CASIDSYNEQFF. For the CDR3, the DNA is TGTGCCAGTATTGACTCGTACAATGAGCAGTTCTTC. The rearrangement uses TRBV19 and TRBJ2-1, with D hard to call. Trimming shortened V by 7 bases and J by 4 bases, and 8 bases separated the two germline ends. The length of the CDR3 is 12 residues. Germline assignment: CDR1 LNHDA and CDR2 SQIVND (reference sequence).

This clonotype was detected many times. The CDR3 here is CASSLWDNSGNTIYF. Written as DNA, the CDR3 is TGTGCCAGCAGTTTATGGGACAACTCTGGAAACACCATATATTTT. This chain uses TRBV12-3 or TRBV12-4 with TRBJ1-3, with D possibly being TRBD1 (6 bases). Trimming shortened V by 2 bases and J by 0 bases, and 8 bases separated the two germline ends. The CDR3 spans 15 residues.